This TCR beta chain was observed in a study of blood T cells in healthy people across ages (dated by TCRdb to the mid-2010s). Regarding the study in general: In model experiments, roughly one uniquely barcoded TCR beta cDNA molecule per two T cells was captured by template switching. Using deep sequencing normalized with unique cDNA molecular identifiers, the study measured how TCR beta repertoire diversity changes with age. To avoid experimental bias, donors of different ages were spread randomly across the sequencing lanes. The donors were divided into four age groups: young (average approximately 16 years), middle-aged (about 40), aged (about 62) and long-lived (roughly 86). Using the same blood draw, the study looked at two additional independent replicas of 1 million unique cDNA reads for two donors, one aged 18 to 30 and the other aged 80 or older.

On this clonotype itself: No cognate antigen has been identified for it. No per-base quality is available; no much larger clone lies one base away.

The library was made by 5' RACE. Sequencing instrument: Illumina HiSeq 2500. The second PCR ran for about 6 to 11 cycles and used a J-beta primer mix along with a sample-barcoded 5' primer. A unique molecular identifier was introduced onto each TCR beta cDNA molecule by a template-switch 5' adaptor carrying 12 random nucleotides. At least 2.5 million CDR3-containing paired-end reads were obtained from each sample. First-strand cDNA synthesis was performed from all RNA using the Mint cDNA synthesis kit, with priming by a TRBC-specific oligonucleotide. Following uracil-DNA glycosylase treatment, all cDNA underwent a first 18-cycle PCR with the universal primers M1SS and BC2_uni_R. Processing in the source paper ran as follows. Each sample was normalized by randomly selecting 1 million high-quality reads, each carrying a distinct molecular identifier. Instead of being binned into consensus sequences, reads that shared molecular identifiers were thrown out. CDR3 identification, clonotype clustering and error correction used MiTCR with a Q25 quality threshold and the strictest error-elimination algorithm. Lower-bound total TCR beta diversity was estimated with a nonparametric unseen species model using Euler transformation. The public sequencing data were trimmed at Q25 with fastp and processed into clonotypes with MiXCR by TCRdb, which kept only in-frame beta chains. Every distinct CDR3 protein forms one entry, paired with its most common genes and DNA. Here the V and J calls rest on TCRdb's processing, not on the authors' analysis. The sample table shows under 950,000 distinct CDR3 sequences, and roughly 20% are seen once. The top ten constitute 20% to 25% of the sample.

Systemically healthy Caucasian individuals from Russia, roughly 40 in total and aged about 6 to 100 years, were included as donors. Around 9.7 milliliters of peripheral blood were collected from each donor into EDTA-treated Vacutainer tubes. Ficoll-Paque density-gradient centrifugation was used to isolate PBMCs, with at least 6.5 million obtained per sample. Total RNA, at least 5 micrograms per sample, was extracted from PBMCs with Trizol reagent. Naive CD45RAhigh/CD27high T cell percentages were measured by flow cytometry on a PBMC aliquot from every donor. What the authors observed across the whole study: Observed TCR beta diversity correlated strongly with the percentage of naive T cells measured by flow cytometry. Donor CMV infection status was unknown, potentially confounding age-related changes in expanded clonotypes. Since profiling was done on bulk unsorted PBMCs, naive and antigen-experienced compartments could not be conclusively compared. Estimates of total diversity based on one million sequenced T cells were considered lower bounds and underestimates. As age increased, observed TCR beta diversity per million T cells dropped in a roughly linear way, and a significant reduction was already evident by age 40. Compared with the aged group, the long-lived group had more naive CD4+ T cells, fewer expanded clones and increased TCR diversity, suggesting age selection.

The receptor was isolated from a man aged 65 to 79 in good health. What was sequenced was blood.

The CDR3 protein is CSARRGGLGTEAFF. The DNA reads as follows: TGCAGTGCCCGCCGGGGAGGATTAGGGACTGAAGCTTTCTTT. The V gene is TRBV20-1 and the J gene is TRBJ1-1, with an unclear D gene assignment. The CDR3, from cysteine to phenylalanine, totals 14 residues. The retained sequence is limited to the CDR3, 42 bases, with the frame set at the first base. Reading the germline V gene (reference sequence) gives CDR1 DFQATT and CDR2 SNEGSKA. Trimming costs V 6 bases and J 5 bases, and their ends lie 19 bases apart.